This TCR beta chain was recorded in a study of T cell responses to AZD1222 COVID-19 vaccine (dated by TCRdb to about 2021). Context from the whole study: TCR sequencing was performed for roughly 250 trial participants, of whom about 200 were given two doses of AZD1222 and around 26 were given two doses of MenACWY control vaccine. Trial participants were enrolled into age subgroups of 18-55, 56-69 and 70-plus years, which contained about 150, 28 and 57 TCR-sequenced participants, respectively. Broader findings and caveats from the paper: Because no day 14 peak-response samples were available, repertoires were characterized only after the peak T cell response. Most participants were white British and females outnumbered males, and the authors suggested that clonal diversity may have been underestimated. The vaccine-associated CD4 TCRs covered the entire spike protein, and the dominant responses fell in regions 160-218 and 743-854. Epitopes outside the regions mutated in the B.1.351 and B.1.1.7 variants were reportedly recognized by nearly half of the unique spike-specific TCRs. A significant rise in spike-specific TCR breadth and depth was observed after two AZD1222 doses relative to day 0 and relative to MenACWY recipients. Conclusions about previously exposed vaccinees are limited, since just a handful of AZD1222 recipients were seropositive for SARS-CoV-2 at baseline. In the small 56-69-year group, the increase in depth fell short of significance, most likely because of low power.

The time point label, read with the paper, signifies: about 28 days (+/-7) after the second vaccine dose. AZD1222 recipients with second doses at about 4 weeks or about 12 weeks were pooled, because spike-specific TCR depth and breadth did not differ between schedules. Vaccinee samples came from UK trials COV001 and COV002, including a single-blind randomized controlled phase 2/3 trial of AZD1222 (ChAdOx1 nCoV-19) in healthy adults. For TCRbeta chain sequencing, PBMC samples from trial participants were taken at day 0 and at day 28 after the second dose. A note on this clone: The clone's antigen remains unknown. One base away there is no much larger clone; base qualities are not given.

The CDR3 regions of human TCRbeta chains were subjected to immunosequencing. Per the original workflow: TCRs in the repertoires were matched against a reference library of SARS-CoV-2-specific TCRs that had been generated with the MIRA antigen-specificity platform. Breadth was defined as the fraction of unique TCRs that were SARS-CoV-2-associated, and depth was defined as the fraction of total T cells that were SARS-CoV-2-associated. Each spike-specific TCR was assigned to its reactive spike region and to a CD4 or CD8 class using the MIRA data. Log10-transformed breadth and depth values were compared by one-way ANOVA with Sidak's multiple comparisons tests. TCRdb limited this immuneACCESS table to in-frame rearrangements with V and J called. A share of clones is missing; checked studies link under half to unresolved V genes, and the rest is unexplained. Clone size and V and J calls were adopted from that table, with D and trimming inferred from the DNA. The sample data list some 190,000 clones, and about nine tenths of these were observed just once. The ten largest make up around 1.9% of the sample.

This sample comprised peripheral blood, obtained 28 days after the second AZD1222 dose. This clonotype was sampled from an adult who received the AZD1222 COVID-19 vaccine.

The DNA reads as follows: TGTGCCAGCAGTTACAAGCGGTTAGCGGATACGCAGTATTTT. Its product reads: CASSYKRLADTQYF. The V gene is TRBV6-5 and the J gene is TRBJ2-3, and possibly TRBD2, on 5 matching bases. In the germline V gene, CDR1 corresponds to MNHEY and CDR2 to SVGAGI. The V end loses 2 bases and the J end loses 6 bases, and a stretch of 12 bases separates them. The CDR3 goes from the cysteine to the phenylalanine over 14 residues. The DNA shown is the 42-base CDR3, in frame from base 1.